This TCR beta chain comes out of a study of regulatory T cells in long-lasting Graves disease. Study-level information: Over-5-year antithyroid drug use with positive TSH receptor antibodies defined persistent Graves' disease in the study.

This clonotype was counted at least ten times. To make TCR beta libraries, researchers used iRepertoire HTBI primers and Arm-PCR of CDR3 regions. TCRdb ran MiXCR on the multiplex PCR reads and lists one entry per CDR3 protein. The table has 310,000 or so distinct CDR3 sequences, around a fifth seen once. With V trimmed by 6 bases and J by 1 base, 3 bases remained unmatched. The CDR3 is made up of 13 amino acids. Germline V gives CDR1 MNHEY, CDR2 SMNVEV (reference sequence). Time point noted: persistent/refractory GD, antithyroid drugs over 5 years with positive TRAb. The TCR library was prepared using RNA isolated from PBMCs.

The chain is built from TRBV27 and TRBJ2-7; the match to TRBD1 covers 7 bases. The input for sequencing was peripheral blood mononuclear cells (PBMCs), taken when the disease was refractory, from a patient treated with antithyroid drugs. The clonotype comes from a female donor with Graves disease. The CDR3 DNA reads TGTGCCAGCAGGCCGACAGGGTCCTACGAGCAGTACTTC. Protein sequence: CASRPTGSYEQYF.